This T cell receptor beta chain was observed in a study of shared clonotypes between healthy human individuals. Each CD8 memory set brought CD45RO+ cells together with CCR7-negative CD45RA+ TemRA cells. Germline V gives CDR1 SGHVS, CDR2 FNYEAQ. Germline trimming cut 1 base from V and 5 bases from J; bases unmatched to any gene: 9. This CDR3 is built from 17 residues. Study-wide points: It was expected that sequencing depth would affect clonotype sharing among donors. Sampling covered blood only; tissue repertoires likely differ. The study generally estimated greater richness for naive than memory subsets.

Produced via immunoSEQ multiplex PCR; TCRdb's table is partial and in-frame only. Of some 700,000 clones in the sample, about 90% were seen once. Notes on this clone: Its antigen is unknown.

The sample was memory CD8+ T cells from PBMCs. Documented subset: CD45RO+ cells pooled with CCR7-negative TemRA cells. The sequence was obtained from a man aged 18 to 30 in good health. Some clones in this sample may be carry-over from other donors' samples. This sequence joins TRBV7-6 and TRBJ2-1; the match to TRBD2 covers 9 bases. CDR3 sequence reads: CASSLEGSGSENNEQFF. The CDR3 DNA is TGTGCCAGCAGCTTAGAGGGTAGCGGGAGTGAGAACAATGAGCAGTTCTTC.